This TCR beta chain was identified in a study of blood T cells in healthy people across ages (dated by TCRdb to between 2014 and 2016). In terms of the full investigation: In model experiments, template switching captured roughly one uniquely barcoded TCR beta cDNA molecule for every two T cells. To track age-related changes in TCR beta repertoire diversity, the study relied on deep sequencing normalized with unique cDNA molecular identifiers. Four age groups were formed from the donors: young (average approximately 15 years), middle-aged (approximately 40), aged (approximately 60) and long-lived (around 80). For two donors (one aged 18 to 30 and one aged 80 or older), the study analyzed two additional independent replicas of 1 million unique cDNA reads from the same blood draw.

There are a few counts of this clonotype. Which antigen it targets is not known. The record has no base qualities; no much larger clone is one base away. Libraries were made using 5' RACE. TCRdb names Illumina HiSeq 2500 as the instrument used. A second PCR of about 7 to 12 cycles was run with a J-beta primer mix and a sample-barcoded 5' primer. A template-switch 5' adaptor carrying 12 random nucleotides introduced a unique molecular identifier onto each TCR beta cDNA molecule. At least 2.5 million CDR3-containing paired-end reads were obtained from each sample. All of the RNA was converted into first-strand cDNA using the Mint cDNA synthesis kit, with a TRBC-specific oligonucleotide serving as the primer. All cDNA was treated with uracil-DNA glycosylase and then went through a first 18-cycle PCR with the universal primers M1SS and BC2_uni_R. The source study handled its data this way. For normalization, 1 million high-quality reads, each with a distinct molecular identifier, were randomly selected from each sample. Instead of being binned into consensus sequences, reads with shared molecular identifiers were discarded. MiTCR, set to a Q25 quality threshold and the strictest error-elimination algorithm, was used for CDR3 identification, clonotype clustering and error correction. Lower-bound total TCR beta diversity was estimated with a nonparametric unseen species model using Euler transformation. The public reads were reprocessed in TCRdb via fastp at Q25 and MiXCR, keeping in-frame beta chains. Every CDR3 protein is listed once, alongside the most common genes and DNA of its rows. The V and J calls follow TCRdb's processing rather than the paper's. The sample table shows approximately 780,000 distinct CDR3 sequences, and about a quarter are seen once. Clones ranked in the top ten supply approximately 2.9% of the sample.

Here is what the overall study found, with its caveats: A strong correlation was found between observed TCR beta diversity and the percentage of naive T cells measured by flow cytometry. As age increased, observed TCR beta diversity per million T cells dropped in a roughly linear way, and a significant reduction was already evident by age around 41. Compared with the aged group, the long-lived group had more naive CD4+ T cells, fewer expanded clones and increased TCR diversity, suggesting age selection. Estimates of total diversity based on one million sequenced T cells were regarded as lower bounds and as underestimates. Donor CMV infection status was unknown, potentially confounding age-related changes in expanded clonotypes. Since profiling was done on bulk unsorted PBMCs, naive and antigen-experienced compartments could not be conclusively compared.

The donors were 40 or so Caucasian individuals from Russia, aged roughly 6 to 100 years, who were systemically healthy. Each donor gave 8 to 10 milliliters of peripheral blood, drawn into EDTA-treated Vacutainer tubes. Ficoll-Paque density-gradient centrifugation was used to isolate PBMCs, with at least 6 million obtained per sample. Trizol reagent was used to extract total RNA from the PBMCs, yielding at least 5 micrograms per sample. For every donor, an aliquot of PBMCs went through flow cytometry to measure the percentages of naive CD45RAhigh/CD27high T cells. Trimming at the junction amounts to 6 bases on V and 8 bases on J, and the germline ends lie 16 bases apart. Per the germline V gene (reference sequence), MNHEY is the CDR1 and SMNVEV is the CDR2. Reading from cysteine to phenylalanine, the CDR3 counts 14 amino acids. Here the CDR3 DNA is all that survives: 42 bases in frame from base 1.

The sample also formed part of further work on T cells of mothers and their children. That second report states: Donors were nine systemically healthy Caucasian individuals: three mothers and their six children. cDNA synthesis used all of the extracted RNA, with around 1.6 ug of RNA in each 15 ul reaction. In the second PCR, sample barcodes and 2-4 random nucleotides were introduced via the M1S primer. More than 8.5 million TCR beta CDR3 reads were obtained from each mother, and about 3 million reads were obtained from each child. TCR recombination output is similarly shaped by thymic selection in related and unrelated pairs, with a minor effect exerted by inherited differences. Normalized repertoire overlap was always found to be slightly, but never significantly, higher in related mother-child pairs than in unrelated mother-child pairs. With a sensitivity of approximately 100 clones per million clonotypes, no persistent microchimeric T cell clones were detected. Deep NGS was used in the study to compare the TCR beta repertoires of mothers and children and to look for features that separate related mother-child pairs from unrelated individuals. The mean age was about 38 +/- 4 years for the mothers and about 10 +/- 4 years for the children. Libraries were sequenced on Illumina HiSeq 2000 with 100+100 nt paired-end reads after adapter ligation with NEBNext reagents. To prevent cross-contamination, the mother and child libraries were prepared a month apart and were sequenced in separate runs. Each donor had between 500,000 and 2,000,000 distinct TCR beta clonotypes identified. Naive TCR beta clonotypes were estimated from low-frequency clonotypes matched to each donor's FACS-determined naive share, without sorting.

The origin of this receptor is a boy younger than 18 in good health. Input material: blood. The chain employs TRBV27 and TRBJ1-4, and TRBD1 may be the D gene, going by 5 matching bases. This receptor carries the CDR3 CASRGARAQEKLFF. The nucleotide sequence is given as TGTGCCAGCAGAGGGGCCAGGGCCCAGGAAAAACTGTTTTTT.